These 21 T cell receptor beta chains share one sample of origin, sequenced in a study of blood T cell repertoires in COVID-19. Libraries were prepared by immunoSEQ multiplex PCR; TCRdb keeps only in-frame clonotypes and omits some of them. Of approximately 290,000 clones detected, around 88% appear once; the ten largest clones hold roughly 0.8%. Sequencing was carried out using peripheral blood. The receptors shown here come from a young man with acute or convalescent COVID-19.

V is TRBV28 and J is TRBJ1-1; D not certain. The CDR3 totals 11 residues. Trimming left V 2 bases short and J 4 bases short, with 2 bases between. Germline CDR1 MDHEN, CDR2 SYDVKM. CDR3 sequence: CASSLLTEAFF. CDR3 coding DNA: TGTGCCAGCAGTTTACTCACTGAAGCTTTCTTT. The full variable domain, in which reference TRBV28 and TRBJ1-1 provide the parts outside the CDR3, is DVKVTQSSRYLVKRTGEKVFLECVQDMDHENMFWYRQDPGLGLRLIYFSYDVKMKEKGDIPEGYSVSREKKERFSLILESASTNQTSMYLCASSLLTEAFFGQGTRLTVV.

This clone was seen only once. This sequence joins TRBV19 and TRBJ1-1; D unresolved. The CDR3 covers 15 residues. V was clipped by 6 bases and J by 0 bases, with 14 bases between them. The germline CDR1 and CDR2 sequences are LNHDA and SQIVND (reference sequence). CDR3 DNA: TGTGCCAGTAGGGCCAGCGCAAGAATGAACACTGAAGCTTTCTTT. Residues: CASRASARMNTEAFF.

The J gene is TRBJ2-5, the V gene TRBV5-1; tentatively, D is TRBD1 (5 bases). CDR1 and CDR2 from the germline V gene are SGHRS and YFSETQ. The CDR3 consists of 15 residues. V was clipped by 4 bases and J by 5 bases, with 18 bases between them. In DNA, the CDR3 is TGCGCCAGCAGCCCCGTCCCCGGACAAAGCGAGACCCAGTACTTC. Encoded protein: CASSPVPGQSETQYF.

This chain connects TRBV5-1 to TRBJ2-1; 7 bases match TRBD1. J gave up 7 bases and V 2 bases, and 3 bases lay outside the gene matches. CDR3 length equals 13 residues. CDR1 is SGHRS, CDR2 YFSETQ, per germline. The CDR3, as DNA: TGCGCCAGCAGCTTATTACAGGGGAATGAGCAGTTCTTC. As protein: CASSLLQGNEQFF.

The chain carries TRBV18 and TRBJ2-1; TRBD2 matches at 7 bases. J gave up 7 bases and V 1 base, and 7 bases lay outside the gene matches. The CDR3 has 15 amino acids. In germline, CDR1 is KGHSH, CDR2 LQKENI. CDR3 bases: TGTGCCAGCTCACCACGACTAGCCGATATTAATGAGCAGTTCTTC. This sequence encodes CASSPRLADINEQFF.

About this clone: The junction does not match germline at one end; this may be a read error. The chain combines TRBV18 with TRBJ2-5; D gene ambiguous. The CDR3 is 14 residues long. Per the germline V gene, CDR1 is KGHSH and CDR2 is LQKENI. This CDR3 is CASSPPHIQEAQYF. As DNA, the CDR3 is TGTGCCAGCTCACCACCGCATATCCAAGAGGCCCAGTACTTC.

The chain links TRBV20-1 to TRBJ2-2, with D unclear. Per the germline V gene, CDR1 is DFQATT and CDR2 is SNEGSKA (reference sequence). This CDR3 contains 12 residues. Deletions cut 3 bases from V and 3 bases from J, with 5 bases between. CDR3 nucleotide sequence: TGCAGTGCTAGTCTCCACACCGGGGAGCTGTTTTTT. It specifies CSASLHTGELFF.

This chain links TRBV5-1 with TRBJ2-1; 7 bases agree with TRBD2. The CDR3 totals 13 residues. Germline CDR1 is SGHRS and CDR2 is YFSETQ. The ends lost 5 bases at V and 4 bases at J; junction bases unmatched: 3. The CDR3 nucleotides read TGCGCCAGCAGGGCGGGGGAGTACAATGAGCAGTTCTTC. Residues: CASRAGEYNEQFF.

As DNA, the CDR3 is TGTGCCAGCAGTTTAGCGGCGGAGGGCGCAGATACGCAGTATTTT. Translating gives CASSLAAEGADTQYF. This chain joins TRBV28 and TRBJ2-3, with D possibly matching TRBD2 (6 bases). This CDR3 spans 15 amino acids. Trimming pared 2 bases from V and 4 bases from J, leaving 13 bases between. CDR1 MDHEN and CDR2 SYDVKM come from the germline V gene.

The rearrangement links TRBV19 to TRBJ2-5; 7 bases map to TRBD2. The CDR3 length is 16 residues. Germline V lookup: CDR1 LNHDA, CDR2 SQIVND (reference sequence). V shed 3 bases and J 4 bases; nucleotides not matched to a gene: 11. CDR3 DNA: TGTGCCAGTAGTATCTCCTCAGGCGGGAGCAGAGAGACCCAGTACTTC. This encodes CASSISSGGSRETQYF.

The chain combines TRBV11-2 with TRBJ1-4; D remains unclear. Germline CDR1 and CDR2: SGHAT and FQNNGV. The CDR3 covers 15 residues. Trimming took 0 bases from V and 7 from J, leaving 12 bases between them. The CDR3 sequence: CASSLEGRVGEKLFF. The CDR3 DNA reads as TGTGCCAGCAGCTTAGAGGGGAGGGTCGGTGAAAAACTGTTTTTT.

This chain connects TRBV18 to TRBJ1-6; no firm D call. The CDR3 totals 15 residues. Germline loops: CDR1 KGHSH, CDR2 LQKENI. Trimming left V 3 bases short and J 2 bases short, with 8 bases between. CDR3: CASSPRGTYNSPLHF. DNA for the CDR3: TGTGCCAGCTCACCCCGCGGCACCTATAATTCACCCCTCCACTTT.

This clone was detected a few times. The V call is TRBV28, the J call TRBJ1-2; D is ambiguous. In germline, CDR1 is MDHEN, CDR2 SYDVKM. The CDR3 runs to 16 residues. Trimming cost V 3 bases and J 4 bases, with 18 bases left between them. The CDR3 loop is CASSFSGGATFYGYTF. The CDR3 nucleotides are TGTGCCAGCAGTTTCTCTGGTGGAGCAACTTTCTATGGCTACACCTTC.

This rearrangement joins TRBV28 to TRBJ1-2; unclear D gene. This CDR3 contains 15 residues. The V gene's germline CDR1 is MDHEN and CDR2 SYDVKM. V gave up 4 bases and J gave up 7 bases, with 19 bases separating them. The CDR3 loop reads CASSSTEKPRFGYTF. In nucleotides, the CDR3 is TGTGCCAGCAGTTCTACAGAGAAACCCAGGTTTGGCTACACCTTC.

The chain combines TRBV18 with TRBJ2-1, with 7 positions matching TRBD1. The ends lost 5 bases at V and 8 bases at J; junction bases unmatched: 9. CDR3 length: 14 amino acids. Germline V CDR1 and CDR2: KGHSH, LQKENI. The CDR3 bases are TGTGCCAGCTCAAGGCAGGGGGTTCGGGATGAGCAGTTCTTC. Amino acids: CASSRQGVRDEQFF. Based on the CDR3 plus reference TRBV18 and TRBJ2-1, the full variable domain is NAGVMQNPRHLVRRRGQEARLRCSPMKGHSHVYWYRQLPEEGLKFMVYLQKENIIDESGMPKERFSAEFPKEGPSILRIQQVVRGDSAAYFCASSRQGVRDEQFFGPGTRLTVL.

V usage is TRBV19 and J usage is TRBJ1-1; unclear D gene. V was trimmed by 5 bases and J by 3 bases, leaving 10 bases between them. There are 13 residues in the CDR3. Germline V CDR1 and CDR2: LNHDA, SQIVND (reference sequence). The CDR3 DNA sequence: TGTGCCAGTAGTTCGGGATCCTACACTGAAGCTTTCTTT. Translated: CASSSGSYTEAFF.

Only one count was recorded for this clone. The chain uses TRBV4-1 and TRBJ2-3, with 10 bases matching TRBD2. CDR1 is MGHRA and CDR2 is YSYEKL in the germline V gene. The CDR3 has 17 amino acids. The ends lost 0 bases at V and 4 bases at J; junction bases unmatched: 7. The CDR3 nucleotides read TGCGCCAGCAGCCAAGACGCGAGCGGGGGGGCGGCAGATACGCAGTATTTT. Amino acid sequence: CASSQDASGGAADTQYF.

The DNA for the CDR3 is TGTGCCAGCAGTTTATTCAGGGCCGTAAATTCACCCCTCCACTTT. Amino acid sequence: CASSLFRAVNSPLHF. The rearrangement joins TRBV28 to TRBJ1-6, with D perhaps TRBD1 (5 bases). V lost 1 base, J lost 7 bases, and 11 bases lay in between. This CDR3 is built from 15 residues. Germline V gene data show CDR1 as MDHEN and CDR2 as SYDVKM.

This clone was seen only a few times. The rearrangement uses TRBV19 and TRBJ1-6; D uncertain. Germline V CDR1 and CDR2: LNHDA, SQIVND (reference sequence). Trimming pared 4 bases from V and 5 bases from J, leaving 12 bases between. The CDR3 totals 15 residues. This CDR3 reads CASSRRDRDNSPLHF. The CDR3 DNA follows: TGTGCCAGTAGTAGGCGGGATCGGGATAATTCACCCCTCCACTTT.

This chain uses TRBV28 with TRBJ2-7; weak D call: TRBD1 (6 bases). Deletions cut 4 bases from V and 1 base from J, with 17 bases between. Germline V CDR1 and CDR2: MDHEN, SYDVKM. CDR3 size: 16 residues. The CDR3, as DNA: TGTGCCAGCAGTTGGGCCTTAGACAGGCTTTCCTACGAGCAGTACTTC. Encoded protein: CASSWALDRLSYEQYF.

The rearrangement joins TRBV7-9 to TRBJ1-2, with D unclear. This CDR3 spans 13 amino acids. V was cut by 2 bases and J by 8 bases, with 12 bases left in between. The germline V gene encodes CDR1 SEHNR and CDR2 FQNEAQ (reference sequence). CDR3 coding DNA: TGTGCCAGCAGCTTATCGAGGGAAGGCGGCTACACCTTC. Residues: CASSLSREGGYTF.